This TCR beta chain was captured in a study of CD8 T cells in ankylosing spondylitis. TCRdb redid the calling of the 5' RACE reads with MiXCR, one entry per CDR3 protein. The data hold a few hundred thousand distinct CDR3 sequences, with 15% to 20% observed a single time. Between the trimmed V and J ends, which lost 8 bases and 0 bases, there was a span of 14 bases. The CDR3 has 14 amino acids. Germline V gives CDR1 SEHNR, CDR2 FQNEAQ (reference sequence). The J gene is TRBJ2-7, the V gene TRBV7-9; D unresolved. The clonotype was recovered from a male donor with ankylosing spondylitis or in good health (not recorded which). Sequenced: blood, either unsorted or a sorted T cell fraction (not recorded which). The CDR3 nucleotides are TGTGCCAGCGGAATCGACCGGACCTCCTACGAGCAGTACTTC. Residues: CASGIDRTSYEQYF.